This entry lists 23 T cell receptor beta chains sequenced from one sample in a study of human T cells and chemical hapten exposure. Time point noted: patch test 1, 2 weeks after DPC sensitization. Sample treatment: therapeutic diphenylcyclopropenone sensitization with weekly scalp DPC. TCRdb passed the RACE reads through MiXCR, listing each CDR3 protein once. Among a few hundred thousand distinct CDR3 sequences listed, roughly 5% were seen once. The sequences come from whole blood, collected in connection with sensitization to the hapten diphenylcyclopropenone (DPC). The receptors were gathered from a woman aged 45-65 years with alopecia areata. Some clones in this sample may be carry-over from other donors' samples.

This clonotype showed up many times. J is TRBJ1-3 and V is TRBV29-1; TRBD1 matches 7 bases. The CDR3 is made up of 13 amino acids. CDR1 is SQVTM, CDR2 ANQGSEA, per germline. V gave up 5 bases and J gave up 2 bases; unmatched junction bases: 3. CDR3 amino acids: CSVPGQTGNTIYF. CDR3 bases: TGCAGCGTTCCGGGACAGACTGGAAACACCATATATTTT.

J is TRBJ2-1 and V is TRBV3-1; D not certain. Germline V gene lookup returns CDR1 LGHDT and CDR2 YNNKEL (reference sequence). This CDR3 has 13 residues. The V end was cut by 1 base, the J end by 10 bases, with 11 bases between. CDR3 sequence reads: CASSQVSLGEQFF. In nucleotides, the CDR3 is TGTGCCAGCAGCCAAGTCTCTCTGGGGGAGCAGTTCTTC.

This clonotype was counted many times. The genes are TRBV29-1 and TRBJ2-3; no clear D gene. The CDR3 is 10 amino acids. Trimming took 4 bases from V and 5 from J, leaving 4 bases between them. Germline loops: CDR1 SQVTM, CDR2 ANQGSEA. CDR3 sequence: CSVGGDTQYF. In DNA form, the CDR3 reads TGCAGCGTTGGAGGAGATACGCAGTATTTT.

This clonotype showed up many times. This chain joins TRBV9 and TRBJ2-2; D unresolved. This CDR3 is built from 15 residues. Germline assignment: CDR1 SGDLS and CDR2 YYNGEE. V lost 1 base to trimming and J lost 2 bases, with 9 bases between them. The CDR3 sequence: CASSVIQDNTGELFF. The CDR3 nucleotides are TGTGCCAGCAGCGTAATCCAGGATAACACCGGGGAGCTGTTTTTT.

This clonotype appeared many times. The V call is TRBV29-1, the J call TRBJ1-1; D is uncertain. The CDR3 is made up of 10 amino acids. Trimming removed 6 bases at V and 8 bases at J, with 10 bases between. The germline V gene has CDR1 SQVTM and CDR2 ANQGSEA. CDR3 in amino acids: CSVVWREAFF. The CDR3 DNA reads TGCAGCGTGGTTTGGCGGGAAGCTTTCTTT. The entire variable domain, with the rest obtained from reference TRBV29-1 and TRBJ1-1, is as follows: SAVISQKPSRDICQRGTSLTIQCQVDSQVTMMFWYRQQPGQSLTLIATANQGSEATYESGFVIDKFPISRPNLTFSTLTVSNMSPEDSSIYLCSVVWREAFFGQGTRLTVV.

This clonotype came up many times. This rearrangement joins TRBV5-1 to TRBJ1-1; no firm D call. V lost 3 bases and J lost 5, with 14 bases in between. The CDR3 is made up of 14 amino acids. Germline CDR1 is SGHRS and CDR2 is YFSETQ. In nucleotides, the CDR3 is TGCGCCAGCAGCTCCGATCGGGGTGAGACTGAAGCTTTCTTT. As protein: CASSSDRGETEAFF.

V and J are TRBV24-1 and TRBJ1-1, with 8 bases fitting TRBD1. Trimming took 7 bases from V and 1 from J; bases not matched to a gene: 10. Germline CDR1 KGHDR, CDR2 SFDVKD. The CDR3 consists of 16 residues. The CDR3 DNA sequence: TGTGCCACCAGACCAGGGGGCTCGTGGTCGAACACTGAAGCTTTCTTT. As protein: CATRPGGSWSNTEAFF.

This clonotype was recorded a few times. CDR3 residues: CSASLGDAEAFF. CDR3 DNA: TGCAGTGCTAGTCTGGGGGATGCTGAAGCTTTCTTT. The V call is TRBV20-1, the J call TRBJ1-1; possibly TRBD1 for D (5 bases). V shed 3 bases and J shed 6 bases, with 11 bases lying between them. CDR3 length: 12 residues. Germline-derived CDR1 and CDR2 are DFQATT and SNEGSKA (reference sequence).

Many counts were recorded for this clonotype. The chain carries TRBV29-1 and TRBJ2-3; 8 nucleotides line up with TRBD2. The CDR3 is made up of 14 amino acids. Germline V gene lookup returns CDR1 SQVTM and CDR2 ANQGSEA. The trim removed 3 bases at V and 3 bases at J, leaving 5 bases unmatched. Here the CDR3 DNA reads TGCAGCGTTGACGGGGGGGGCGGTACAGATACGCAGTATTTT. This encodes CSVDGGGGTDTQYF.

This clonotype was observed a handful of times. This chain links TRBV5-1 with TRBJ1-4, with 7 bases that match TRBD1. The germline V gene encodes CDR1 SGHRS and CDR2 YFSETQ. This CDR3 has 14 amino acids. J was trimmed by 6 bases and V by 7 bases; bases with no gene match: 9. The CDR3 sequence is CASRTGTGDEKLFF. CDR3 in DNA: TGCGCCAGCCGCACCGGTACAGGGGATGAAAAACTGTTTTTT. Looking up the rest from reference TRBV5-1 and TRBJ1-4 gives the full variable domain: KAGVTQTPRYLIKTRGQQVTLSCSPISGHRSVSWYQQTPGQGLQFLFEYFSETQRNKGNFPGRFSGRQFSNSRSEMNVSTLELGDSALYLCASRTGTGDEKLFFGSGTQLSVL.

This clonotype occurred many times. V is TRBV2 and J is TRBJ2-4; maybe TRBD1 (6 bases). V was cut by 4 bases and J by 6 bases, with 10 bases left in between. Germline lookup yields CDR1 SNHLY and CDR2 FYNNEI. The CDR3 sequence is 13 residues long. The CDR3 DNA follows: TGTGCCAGCAGTGGGGGGCAAATAAACATTCAGTACTTC. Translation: CASSGGQINIQYF.

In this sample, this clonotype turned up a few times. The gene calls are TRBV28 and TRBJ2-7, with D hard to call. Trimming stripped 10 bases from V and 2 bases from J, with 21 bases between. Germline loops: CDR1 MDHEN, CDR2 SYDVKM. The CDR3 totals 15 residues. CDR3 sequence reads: CATQRPEDRTYEQYF. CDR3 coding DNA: TGTGCCACCCAGCGTCCAGAAGACCGAACCTACGAGCAGTACTTC.

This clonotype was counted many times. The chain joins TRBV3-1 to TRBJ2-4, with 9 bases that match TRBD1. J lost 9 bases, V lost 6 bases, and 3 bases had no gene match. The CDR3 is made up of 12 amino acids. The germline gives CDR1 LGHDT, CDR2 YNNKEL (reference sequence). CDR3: CASRGQGSIQYF. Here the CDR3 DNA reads TGTGCCAGCAGGGGACAGGGTAGCATTCAGTACTTC.

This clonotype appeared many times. As DNA, the CDR3 is TGTGCCAGCAGTCAGGGAGGCACAGATACGCAGTATTTT. This codes for CASSQGGTDTQYF. The V and J genes are TRBV13 and TRBJ2-3; D could derive from TRBD1 or TRBD2 (5 bases each). Trimming shortened V by 6 bases and J by 1 base, and 8 bases separated the two germline ends. This CDR3 contains 13 residues. Germline assignment: CDR1 PRHDT and CDR2 FYEKMQ (reference sequence).

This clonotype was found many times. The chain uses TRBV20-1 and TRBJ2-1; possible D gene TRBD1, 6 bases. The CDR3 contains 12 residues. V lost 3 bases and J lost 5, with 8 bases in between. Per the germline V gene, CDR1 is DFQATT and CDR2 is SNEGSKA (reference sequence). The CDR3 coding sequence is TGCAGTGCTAGCAGGGGCCACAATGAGCAGTTCTTC. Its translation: CSASRGHNEQFF.

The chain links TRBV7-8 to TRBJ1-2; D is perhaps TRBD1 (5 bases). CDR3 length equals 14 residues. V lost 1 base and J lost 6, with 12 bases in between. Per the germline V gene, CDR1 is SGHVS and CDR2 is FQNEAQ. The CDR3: CASSLEGRRDGYTF. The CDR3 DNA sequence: TGTGCCAGCAGCTTAGAGGGGCGTCGAGATGGCTACACCTTC.

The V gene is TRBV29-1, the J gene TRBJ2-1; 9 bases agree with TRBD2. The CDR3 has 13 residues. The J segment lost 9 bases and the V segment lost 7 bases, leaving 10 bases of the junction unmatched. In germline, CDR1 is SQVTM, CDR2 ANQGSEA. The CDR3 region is CSAIAGATGEQFF. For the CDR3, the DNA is TGCAGCGCTATAGCGGGAGCAACGGGTGAGCAGTTCTTC.

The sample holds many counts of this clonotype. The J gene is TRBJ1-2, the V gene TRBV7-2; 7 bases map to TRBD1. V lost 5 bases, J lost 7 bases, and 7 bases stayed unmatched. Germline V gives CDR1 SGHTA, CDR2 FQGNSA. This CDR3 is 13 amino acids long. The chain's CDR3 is CASSPGTVSGYTF. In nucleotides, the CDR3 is TGTGCCAGCAGCCCCGGGACAGTCAGTGGCTACACCTTC.

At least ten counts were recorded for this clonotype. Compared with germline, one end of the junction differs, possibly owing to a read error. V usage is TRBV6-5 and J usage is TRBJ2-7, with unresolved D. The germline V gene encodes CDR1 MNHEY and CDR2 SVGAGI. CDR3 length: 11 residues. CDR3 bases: TGTGCCAGCAGTAACTCCTACGAGCAGTACTTC. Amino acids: CASSNSYEQYF.

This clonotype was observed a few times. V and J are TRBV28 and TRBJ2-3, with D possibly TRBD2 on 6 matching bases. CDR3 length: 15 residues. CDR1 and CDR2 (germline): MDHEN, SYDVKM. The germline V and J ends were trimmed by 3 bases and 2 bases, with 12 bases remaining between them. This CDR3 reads CASSFLADYTDTQYF. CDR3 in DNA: TGTGCCAGCAGTTTTTTAGCGGACTACACAGATACGCAGTATTTT.

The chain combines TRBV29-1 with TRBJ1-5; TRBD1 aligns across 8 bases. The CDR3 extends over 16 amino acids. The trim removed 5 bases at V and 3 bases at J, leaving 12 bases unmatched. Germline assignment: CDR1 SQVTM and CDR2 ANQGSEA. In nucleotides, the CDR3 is TGCAGCGTTATAGATACGACCAGGGGGCCCAATCAGCCCCAGCATTTT. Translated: CSVIDTTRGPNQPQHF. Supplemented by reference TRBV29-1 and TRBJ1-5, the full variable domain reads SAVISQKPSRDICQRGTSLTIQCQVDSQVTMMFWYRQQPGQSLTLIATANQGSEATYESGFVIDKFPISRPNLTFSTLTVSNMSPEDSSIYLCSVIDTTRGPNQPQHFGDGTRLSIL.

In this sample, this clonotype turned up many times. The chain's CDR3 is CASSSGPTDTQYF. The CDR3 coding sequence is TGTGCCAGCAGTTCGGGGCCCACAGATACGCAGTATTTT. The chain recombines TRBV27 with TRBJ2-3; the D call may be TRBD1 or TRBD2 (5 bases each). Trimming left V 4 bases short and J 2 bases short, with 7 bases between. Germline V gives CDR1 MNHEY, CDR2 SMNVEV (reference sequence). The CDR3 is made up of 13 amino acids.

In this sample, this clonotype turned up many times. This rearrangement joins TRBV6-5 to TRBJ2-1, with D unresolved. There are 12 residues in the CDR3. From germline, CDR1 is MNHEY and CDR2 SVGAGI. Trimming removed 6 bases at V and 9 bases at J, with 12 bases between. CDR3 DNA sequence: TGTGCCAGCAGGTACAGCTACGGTGAGCAGTTCTTC. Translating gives CASRYSYGEQFF.